The 10 T cell receptor beta chains presented below share a single source sample, sequenced in a study of CD8 T cells in ankylosing spondylitis. TCRdb reprocessed the 5' RACE reads with MiXCR, giving one entry per CDR3 protein. The sample consists of about 360,000 distinct CDR3 sequences, 20% to 25% of them appearing once. Input material: blood, either unsorted or a sorted T cell fraction (not recorded which). The receptors derive from a male donor with ankylosing spondylitis or in good health (not recorded which).

The rearrangement uses TRBV20-1 and TRBJ2-7; 7 bases are a match to TRBD1. The ends lost 0 bases at V and 5 bases at J; junction bases unmatched: 7. Germline CDR1 and CDR2: DFQATT and SNEGSKA (reference sequence). The CDR3 spans 14 residues. CDR3 protein: CSARDGQGVDEQYF. In DNA form, the CDR3 reads TGCAGTGCTAGAGATGGGCAGGGGGTCGACGAGCAGTACTTC.

V is TRBV11-2 and J is TRBJ2-7, with D perhaps matching TRBD1 (5 bases). The CDR3 is 11 amino acids. The V end was cut by 8 bases, the J end by 7 bases, with 12 bases between. Germline values: CDR1 SGHAT, CDR2 FQNNGV. CDR3 sequence: CASGAGSEQYF. The CDR3 region has the DNA TGTGCCAGCGGGGCAGGGTCGGAGCAGTACTTC.

The V gene is TRBV11-1, the J gene TRBJ2-7; TRBD2 is a possible D gene (6 bases). Looked up from germline, CDR1 is SGHAT and CDR2 is FQDESV (reference sequence). The CDR3 extends over 18 amino acids. V gave up 4 bases and J gave up 0 bases, with 22 bases separating them. This CDR3 is CASSSGVRGLPHSYEQYF. Written as DNA, the CDR3 is TGTGCCAGCAGCTCTGGGGTGCGGGGTCTTCCACACTCCTACGAGCAGTACTTC.

The CDR3 region is CASSFMTDTQYF. CDR3 bases: TGTGCCAGCAGCTTTATGACAGATACGCAGTATTTT. The rearrangement joins TRBV7-9 to TRBJ2-3; no clear D. There are 12 residues in the CDR3. Germline V CDR1 and CDR2: SEHNR, FQNEAQ (reference sequence). Trimming removed 3 bases at V and 3 bases at J, with 4 bases between.

V gene TRBV3-1 combines with J gene TRBJ2-3, with D tentatively TRBD1 or TRBD2 (6 bases each). Germline loops: CDR1 LGHDT, CDR2 YNNKEL (reference sequence). Trimming removed 0 bases at V and 6 bases at J, with 13 bases between. CDR3 length equals 15 residues. The CDR3 protein is CASSQDSRGPDTQYF. CDR3 DNA: TGTGCCAGCAGCCAAGATTCCCGGGGGCCCGATACGCAGTATTTT.

V gene TRBV20-1 combines with J gene TRBJ2-7; TRBD1 might be the D (5 bases). V lost 6 bases and J lost 1, with 19 bases in between. The CDR3 sequence is 15 residues long. Germline V CDR1 and CDR2: DFQATT, SNEGSKA (reference sequence). The CDR3 reads CSAILPQVLSYEQYF. For the CDR3, the DNA is TGCAGTGCCATTTTACCACAGGTATTATCCTACGAGCAGTACTTC.

This clonotype was observed a handful of times. V and J are TRBV30 and TRBJ2-1; D is possibly TRBD1 (6 bases). The germline CDR1 and CDR2 sequences are GTSNPN and SVGIG (reference sequence). V shed 4 bases and J shed 7 bases, with 8 bases lying between them. There are 11 residues in the CDR3. The DNA of the CDR3 is TGTGCCTGGACCCAGGGGAATGAGCAGTTCTTC. Translated: CAWTQGNEQFF. The variable domain in full, with the rest retrieved from reference TRBV30 and TRBJ2-1, is SQTIHQWPATLVQPVGSPLSLECTVEGTSNPNLYWYRQAAGRGLQLLFYSVGIGQISSEVPQNLSASRPQDRQFILSSKKLLLSDSGFYLCAWTQGNEQFFGPGTRLTVL.

This clonotype was seen a handful of times. The chain links TRBV7-3 to TRBJ2-1, with a tentative D call TRBD1 (6 bases). V was cut by 1 base and J by 2 bases, with 9 bases left in between. The length of the CDR3 is 15 residues. Germline values: CDR1 SGHTA, CDR2 FQGTGA. The CDR3 sequence is CASSLIRGTYNEQFF. As DNA, the CDR3 is TGTGCCAGCAGCTTAATCAGGGGTACCTACAATGAGCAGTTCTTC. Looking up the rest from reference TRBV7-3 and TRBJ2-1 gives the full variable domain: GAGVSQTPSNKVTEKGKYVELRCDPISGHTALYWYRQSLGQGPEFLIYFQGTGAADDSGLPNDRFFAVRPEGSVSTLKIQRTERGDSAVYLCASSLIRGTYNEQFFGPGTRLTVL.

This clonotype showed up just a few times. The chain employs TRBV4-2 and TRBJ2-3; 13 bases fit TRBD2. The CDR3 loop spans 19 amino acids. In germline, CDR1 is LGHNA, CDR2 YNFKEQ. J gave up 5 bases and V 6 bases, and 17 bases lay outside the gene matches. CDR3 region: CASSYRLAGGVGGEDTQYF. CDR3 DNA sequence: TGTGCCAGCAGTTACCGACTAGCGGGGGGAGTAGGAGGGGAAGATACGCAGTATTTT.

The chain combines TRBV12-3 or TRBV12-4 with TRBJ2-1; 9 positions agree with TRBD2. With V trimmed by 3 bases and J by 8 bases, 14 bases remained unmatched. The CDR3 is 17 residues long. CDR3 loop: CASSLVRRGGADDEQFF. Here the CDR3 DNA reads TGTGCCAGCAGTTTGGTGCGTCGCGGGGGGGCAGACGATGAGCAGTTCTTC.